This T cell receptor beta chain comes out of a study of blood T cell repertoires in COVID-19. In the study overall: The study drew acute and convalescent COVID-19 samples from the United States, Italy and Spain. Sources were T cells, B-cell-depleted T cells, or PBMCs; the material itself was cDNA or gDNA.

Under the authors' procedure: Counts of nucleated cells, estimated from reference gene primer amplification, were obtained. Generated by immunoSEQ multiplex PCR, the TCRdb table keeps only in-frame clones and is missing some. That table is the source of V, J and clone size, and D and trimming were worked out from the DNA. Found here are more than 40,000 clones, less than 85% of them singletons; the top ten hold 2.5%. Germline CDR1 reads SGHRS; CDR2 reads YFSETQ. This CDR3 spans 14 amino acids. The V gene lost 3 bases and the J gene lost 0 bases, with 7 bases spanning the gap. This TCR derives from a man over 45 with acute or convalescent COVID-19. The chain couples TRBV5-1 to TRBJ1-5; the D is unclear. Sequencing input: peripheral blood. CDR3 residues: CASSSDISNQPQHF. The CDR3 DNA reads TGCGCCAGCAGCTCAGACATTAGCAATCAGCCCCAGCATTTT.